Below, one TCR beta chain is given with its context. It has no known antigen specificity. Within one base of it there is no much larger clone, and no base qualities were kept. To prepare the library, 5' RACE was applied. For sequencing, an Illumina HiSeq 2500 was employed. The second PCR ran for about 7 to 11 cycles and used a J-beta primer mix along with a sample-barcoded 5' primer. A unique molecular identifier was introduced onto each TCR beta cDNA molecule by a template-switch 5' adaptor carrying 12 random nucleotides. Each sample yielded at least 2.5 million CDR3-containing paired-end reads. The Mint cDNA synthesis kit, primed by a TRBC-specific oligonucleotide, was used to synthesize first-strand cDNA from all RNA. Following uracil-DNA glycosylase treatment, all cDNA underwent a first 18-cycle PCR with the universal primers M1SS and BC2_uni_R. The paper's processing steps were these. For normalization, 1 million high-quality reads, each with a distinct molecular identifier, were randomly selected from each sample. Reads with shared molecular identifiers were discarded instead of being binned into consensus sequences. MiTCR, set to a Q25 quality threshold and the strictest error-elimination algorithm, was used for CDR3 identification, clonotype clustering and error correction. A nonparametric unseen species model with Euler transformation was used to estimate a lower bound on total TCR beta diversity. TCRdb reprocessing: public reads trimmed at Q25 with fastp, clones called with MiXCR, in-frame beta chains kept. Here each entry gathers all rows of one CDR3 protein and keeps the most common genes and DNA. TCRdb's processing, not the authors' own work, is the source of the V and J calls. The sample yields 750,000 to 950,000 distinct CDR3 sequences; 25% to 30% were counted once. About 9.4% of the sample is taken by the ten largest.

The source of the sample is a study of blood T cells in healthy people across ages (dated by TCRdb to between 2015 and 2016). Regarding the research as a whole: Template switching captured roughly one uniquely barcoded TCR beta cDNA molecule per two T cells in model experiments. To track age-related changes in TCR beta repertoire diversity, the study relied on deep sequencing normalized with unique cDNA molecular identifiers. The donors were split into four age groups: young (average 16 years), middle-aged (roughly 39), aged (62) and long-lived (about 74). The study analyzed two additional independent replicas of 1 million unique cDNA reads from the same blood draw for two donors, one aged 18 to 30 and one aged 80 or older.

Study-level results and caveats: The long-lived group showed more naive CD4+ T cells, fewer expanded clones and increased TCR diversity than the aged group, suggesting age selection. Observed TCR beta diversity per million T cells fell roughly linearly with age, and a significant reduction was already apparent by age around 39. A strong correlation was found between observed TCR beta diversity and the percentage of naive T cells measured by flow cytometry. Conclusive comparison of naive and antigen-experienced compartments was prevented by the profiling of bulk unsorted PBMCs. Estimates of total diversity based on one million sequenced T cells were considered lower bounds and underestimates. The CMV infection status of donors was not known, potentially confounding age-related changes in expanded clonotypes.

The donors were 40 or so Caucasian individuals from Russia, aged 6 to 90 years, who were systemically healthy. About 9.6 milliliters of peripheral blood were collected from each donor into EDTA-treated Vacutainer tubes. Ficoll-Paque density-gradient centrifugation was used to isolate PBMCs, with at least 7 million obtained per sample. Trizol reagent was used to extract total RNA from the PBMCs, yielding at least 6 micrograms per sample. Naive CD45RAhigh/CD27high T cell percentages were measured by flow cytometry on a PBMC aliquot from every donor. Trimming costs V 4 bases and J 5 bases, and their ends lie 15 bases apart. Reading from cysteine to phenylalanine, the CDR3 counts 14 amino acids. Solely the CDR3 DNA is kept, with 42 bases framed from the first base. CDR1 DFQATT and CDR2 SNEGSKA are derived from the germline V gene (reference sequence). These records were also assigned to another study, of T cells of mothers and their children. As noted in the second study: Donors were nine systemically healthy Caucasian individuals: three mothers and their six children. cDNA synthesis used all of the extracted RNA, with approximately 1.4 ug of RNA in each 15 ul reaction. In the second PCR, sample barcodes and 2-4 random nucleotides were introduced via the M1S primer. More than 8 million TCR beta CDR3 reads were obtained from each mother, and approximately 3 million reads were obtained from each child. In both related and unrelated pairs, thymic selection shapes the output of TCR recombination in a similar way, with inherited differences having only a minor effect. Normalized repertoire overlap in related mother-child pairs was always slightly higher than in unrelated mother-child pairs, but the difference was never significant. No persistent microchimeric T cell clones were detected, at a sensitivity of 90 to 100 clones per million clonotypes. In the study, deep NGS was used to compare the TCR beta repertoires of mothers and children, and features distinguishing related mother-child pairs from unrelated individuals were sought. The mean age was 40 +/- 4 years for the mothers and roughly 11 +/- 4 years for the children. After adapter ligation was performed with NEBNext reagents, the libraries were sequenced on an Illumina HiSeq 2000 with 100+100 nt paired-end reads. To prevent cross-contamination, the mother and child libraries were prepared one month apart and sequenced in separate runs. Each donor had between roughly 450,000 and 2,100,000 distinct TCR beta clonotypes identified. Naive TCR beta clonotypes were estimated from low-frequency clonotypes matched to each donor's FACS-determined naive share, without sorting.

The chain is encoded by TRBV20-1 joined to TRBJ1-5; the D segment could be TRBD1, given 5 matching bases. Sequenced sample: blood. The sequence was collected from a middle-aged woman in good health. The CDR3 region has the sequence CSATPGEGDQPQHF. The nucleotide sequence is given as TGCAGTGCTACCCCGGGGGAGGGAGATCAGCCCCAGCATTTT.